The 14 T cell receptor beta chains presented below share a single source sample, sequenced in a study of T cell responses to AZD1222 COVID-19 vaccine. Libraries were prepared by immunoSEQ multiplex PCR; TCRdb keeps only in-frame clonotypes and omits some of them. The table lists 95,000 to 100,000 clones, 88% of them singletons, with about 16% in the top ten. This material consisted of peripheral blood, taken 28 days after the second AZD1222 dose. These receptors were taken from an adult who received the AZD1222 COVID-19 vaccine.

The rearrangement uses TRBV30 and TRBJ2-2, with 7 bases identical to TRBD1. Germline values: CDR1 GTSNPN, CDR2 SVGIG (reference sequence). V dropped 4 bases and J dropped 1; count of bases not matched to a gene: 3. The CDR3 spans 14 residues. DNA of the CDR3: TGTGCCTGGAAGGGGACAGTGAACACCGGGGAGCTGTTTTTT. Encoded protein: CAWKGTVNTGELFF. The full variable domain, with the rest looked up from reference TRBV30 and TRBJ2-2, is SQTIHQWPATLVQPVGSPLSLECTVEGTSNPNLYWYRQAAGRGLQLLFYSVGIGQISSEVPQNLSASRPQDRQFILSSKKLLLSDSGFYLCAWKGTVNTGELFFGEGSRLTVL.

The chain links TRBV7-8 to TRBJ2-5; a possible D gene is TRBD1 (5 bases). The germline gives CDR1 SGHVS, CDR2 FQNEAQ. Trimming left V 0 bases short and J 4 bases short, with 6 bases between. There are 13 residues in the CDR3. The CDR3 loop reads CASSLAQGETQYF. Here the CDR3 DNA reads TGTGCCAGCAGCTTAGCGCAGGGAGAGACCCAGTACTTC.

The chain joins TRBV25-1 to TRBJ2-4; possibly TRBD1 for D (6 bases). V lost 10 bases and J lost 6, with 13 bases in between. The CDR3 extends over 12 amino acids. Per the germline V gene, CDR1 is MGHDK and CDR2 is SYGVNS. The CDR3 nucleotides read TGTGCCACCACGACAGGACCAAACATTCAGTACTTC. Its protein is CATTTGPNIQYF.

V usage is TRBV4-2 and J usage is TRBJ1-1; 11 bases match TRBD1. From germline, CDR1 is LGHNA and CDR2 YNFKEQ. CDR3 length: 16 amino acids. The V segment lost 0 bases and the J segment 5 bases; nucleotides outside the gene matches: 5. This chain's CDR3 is CASSQDPGQGVTEAFF. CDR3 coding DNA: TGTGCCAGCAGCCAAGACCCGGGACAGGGGGTAACTGAAGCTTTCTTT.

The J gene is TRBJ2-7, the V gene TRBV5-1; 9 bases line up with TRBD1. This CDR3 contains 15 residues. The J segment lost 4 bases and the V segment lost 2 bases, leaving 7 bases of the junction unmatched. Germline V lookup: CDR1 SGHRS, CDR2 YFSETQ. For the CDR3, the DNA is TGCGCCAGCAGCTTTGATGGGACAGGGAGGTACGAGCAGTACTTC. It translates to CASSFDGTGRYEQYF.

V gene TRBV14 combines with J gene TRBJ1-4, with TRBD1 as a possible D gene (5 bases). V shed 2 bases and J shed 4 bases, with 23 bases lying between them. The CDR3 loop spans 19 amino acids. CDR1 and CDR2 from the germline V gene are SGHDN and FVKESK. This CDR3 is CASSQPTGTLRSGNEKLFF. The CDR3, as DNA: TGTGCCAGCAGCCAACCCACCGGGACCCTTCGTTCGGGTAATGAAAAACTGTTTTTT.

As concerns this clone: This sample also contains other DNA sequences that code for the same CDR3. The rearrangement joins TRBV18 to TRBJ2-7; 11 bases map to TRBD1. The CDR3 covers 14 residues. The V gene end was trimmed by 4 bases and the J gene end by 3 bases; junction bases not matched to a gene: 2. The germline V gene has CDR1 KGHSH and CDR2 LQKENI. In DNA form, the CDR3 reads TGTGCCAGCTCACGGGACAGGGGGAGCTACGAGCAGTACTTC. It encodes CASSRDRGSYEQYF.

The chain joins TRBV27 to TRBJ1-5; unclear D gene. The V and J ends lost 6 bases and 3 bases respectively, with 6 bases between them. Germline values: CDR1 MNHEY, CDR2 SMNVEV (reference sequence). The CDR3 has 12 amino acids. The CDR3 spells CASSTLNQPQHF. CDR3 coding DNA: TGTGCCAGCAGCACGCTCAATCAGCCCCAGCATTTT.

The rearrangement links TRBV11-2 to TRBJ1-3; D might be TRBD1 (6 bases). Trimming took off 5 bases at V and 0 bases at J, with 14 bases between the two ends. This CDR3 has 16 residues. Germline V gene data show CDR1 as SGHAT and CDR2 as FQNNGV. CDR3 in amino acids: CASSPLRGSSGNTIYF. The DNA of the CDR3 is TGTGCCAGCAGCCCCCTCAGGGGAAGCTCTGGAAACACCATATATTTT. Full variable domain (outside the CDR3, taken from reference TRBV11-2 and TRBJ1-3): EAGVAQSPRYKIIEKRQSVAFWCNPISGHATLYWYQQILGQGPKLLIQFQNNGVVDDSQLPKDRFSAERLKGVDSTLKIQPAKLEDSAVYLCASSPLRGSSGNTIYFGEGSWLTVV.

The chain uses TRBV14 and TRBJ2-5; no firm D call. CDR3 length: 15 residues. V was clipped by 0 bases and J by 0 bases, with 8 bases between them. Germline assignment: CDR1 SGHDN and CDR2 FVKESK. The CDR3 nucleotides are TGTGCCAGCAGCCAAGATAGGCAGCACCAAGAGACCCAGTACTTC. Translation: CASSQDRQHQETQYF.

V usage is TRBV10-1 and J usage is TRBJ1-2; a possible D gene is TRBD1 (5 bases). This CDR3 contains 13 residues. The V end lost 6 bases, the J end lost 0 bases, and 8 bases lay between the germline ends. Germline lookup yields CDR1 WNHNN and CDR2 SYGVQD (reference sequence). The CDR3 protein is CASSQGTNYGYTF. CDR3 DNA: TGCGCCAGCAGCCAGGGAACTAACTATGGCTACACCTTC.

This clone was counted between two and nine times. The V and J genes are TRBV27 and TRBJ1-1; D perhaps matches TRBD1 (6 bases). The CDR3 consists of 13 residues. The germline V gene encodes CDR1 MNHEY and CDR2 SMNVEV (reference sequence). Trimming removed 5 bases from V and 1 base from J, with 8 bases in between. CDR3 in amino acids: CASSRQENTEAFF. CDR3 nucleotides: TGTGCCAGCAGTAGACAGGAGAACACTGAAGCTTTCTTT.

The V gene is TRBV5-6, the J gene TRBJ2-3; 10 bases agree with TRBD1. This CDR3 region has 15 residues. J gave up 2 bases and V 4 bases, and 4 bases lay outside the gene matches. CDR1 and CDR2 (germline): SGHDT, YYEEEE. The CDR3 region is CASSLGTGDTDTQYF. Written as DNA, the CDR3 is TGTGCCAGCAGCCTCGGGACAGGGGACACAGATACGCAGTATTTT.

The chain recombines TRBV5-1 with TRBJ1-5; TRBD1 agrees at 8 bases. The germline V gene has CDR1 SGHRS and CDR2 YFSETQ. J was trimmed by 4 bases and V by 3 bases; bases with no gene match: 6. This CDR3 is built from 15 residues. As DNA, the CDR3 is TGCGCCAGCAGCTCCGGGACAGGAGAAAATCAGCCCCAGCATTTT. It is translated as CASSSGTGENQPQHF.